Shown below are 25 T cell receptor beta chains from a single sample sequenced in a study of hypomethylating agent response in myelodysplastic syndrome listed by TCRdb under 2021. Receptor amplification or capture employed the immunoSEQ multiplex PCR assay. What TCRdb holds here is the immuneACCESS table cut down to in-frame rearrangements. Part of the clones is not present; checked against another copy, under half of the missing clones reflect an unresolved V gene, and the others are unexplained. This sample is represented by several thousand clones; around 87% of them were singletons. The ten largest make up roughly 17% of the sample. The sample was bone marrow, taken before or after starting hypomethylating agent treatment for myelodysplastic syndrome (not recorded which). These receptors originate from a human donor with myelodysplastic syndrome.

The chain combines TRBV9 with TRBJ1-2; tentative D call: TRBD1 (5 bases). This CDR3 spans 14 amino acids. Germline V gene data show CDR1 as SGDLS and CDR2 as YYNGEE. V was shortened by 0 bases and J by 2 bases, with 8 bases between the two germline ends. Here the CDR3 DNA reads TGTGCCAGCAGCGTAGGTCCAGGGAACTATGGCTACACCTTC. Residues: CASSVGPGNYGYTF.

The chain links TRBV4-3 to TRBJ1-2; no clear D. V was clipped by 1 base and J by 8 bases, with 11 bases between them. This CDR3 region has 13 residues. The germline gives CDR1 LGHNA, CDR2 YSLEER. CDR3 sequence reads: CASSQGEPSGYTF. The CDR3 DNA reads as TGCGCCAGCAGCCAAGGGGAGCCCTCGGGCTACACCTTC.

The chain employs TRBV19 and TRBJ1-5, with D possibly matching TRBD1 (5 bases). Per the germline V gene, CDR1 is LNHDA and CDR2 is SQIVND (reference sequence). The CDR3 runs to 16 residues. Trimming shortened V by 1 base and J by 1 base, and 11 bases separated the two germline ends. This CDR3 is CASSIVGTKSNQPQHF. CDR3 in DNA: TGTGCCAGTAGTATAGTTGGGACTAAGAGCAATCAGCCCCAGCATTTT.

CDR3 sequence (DNA): TGTGCCAGCATCGCCTCCACGGCTAGCACTGAAGCTTTCTTT. Encoded protein: CASIASTASTEAFF. The J gene is TRBJ1-1, the V gene TRBV28; D is uncertain. Germline loops: CDR1 MDHEN, CDR2 SYDVKM. Trimming removed 7 bases from V and 4 bases from J, with 16 bases in between. The CDR3 is 14 amino acids. The full variable domain, its missing parts supplied by reference TRBV28 and TRBJ1-1, is DVKVTQSSRYLVKRTGEKVFLECVQDMDHENMFWYRQDPGLGLRLIYFSYDVKMKEKGDIPEGYSVSREKKERFSLILESASTNQTSMYLCASIASTASTEAFFGQGTRLTVV.

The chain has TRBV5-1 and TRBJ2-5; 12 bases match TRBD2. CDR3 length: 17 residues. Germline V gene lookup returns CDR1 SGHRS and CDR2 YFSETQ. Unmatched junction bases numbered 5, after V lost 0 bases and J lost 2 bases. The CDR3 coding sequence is TGCGCCAGCAGCTTGGGGCCTAGCGGGGGGGGGCAAGAGACCCAGTACTTC. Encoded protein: CASSLGPSGGGQETQYF.

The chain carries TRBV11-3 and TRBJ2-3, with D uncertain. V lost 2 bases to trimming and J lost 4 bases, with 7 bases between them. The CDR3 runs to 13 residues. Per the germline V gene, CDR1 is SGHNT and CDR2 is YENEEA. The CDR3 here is CASSLSAADTQYF. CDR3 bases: TGTGCCAGCAGCTTATCCGCGGCAGATACGCAGTATTTT. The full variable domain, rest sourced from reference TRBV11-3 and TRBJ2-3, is EAGVVQSPRYKIIEKKQPVAFWCNPISGHNTLYWYLQNLGQGPELLIRYENEEAVDDSQLPKDRFSAERLKGVDSTLKIQPAELGDSAVYLCASSLSAADTQYFGPGTRLTVL.

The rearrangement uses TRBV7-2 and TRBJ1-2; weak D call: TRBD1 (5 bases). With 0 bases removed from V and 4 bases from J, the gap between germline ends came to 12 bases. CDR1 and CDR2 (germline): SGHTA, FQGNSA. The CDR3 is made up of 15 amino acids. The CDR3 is CASSLAPGGAYGYTF. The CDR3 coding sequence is TGTGCCAGCAGCTTAGCGCCGGGGGGAGCCTATGGCTACACCTTC.

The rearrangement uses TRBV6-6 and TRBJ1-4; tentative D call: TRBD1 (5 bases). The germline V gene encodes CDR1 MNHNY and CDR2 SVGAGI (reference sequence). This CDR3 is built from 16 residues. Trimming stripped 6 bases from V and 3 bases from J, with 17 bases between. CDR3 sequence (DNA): TGTGCCAGCAGAGATAACCGGGACCGCCCTAATGAAAAACTGTTTTTT. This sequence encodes CASRDNRDRPNEKLFF.

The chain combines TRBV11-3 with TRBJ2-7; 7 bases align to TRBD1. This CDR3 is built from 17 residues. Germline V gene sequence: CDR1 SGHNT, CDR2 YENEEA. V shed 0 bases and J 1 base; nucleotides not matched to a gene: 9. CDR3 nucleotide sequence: TGTGCCAGCAGCTTAGATCGAACTTTGGACAGGTCCTACGAGCAGTACTTC. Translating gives CASSLDRTLDRSYEQYF.

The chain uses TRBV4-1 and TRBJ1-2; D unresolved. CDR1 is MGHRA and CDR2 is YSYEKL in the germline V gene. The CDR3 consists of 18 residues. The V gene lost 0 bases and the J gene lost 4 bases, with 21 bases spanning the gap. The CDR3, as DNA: TGCGCCAGCAGCCAAGATAATAGAAGACCCTCATTATTCTATGGCTACACCTTC. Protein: CASSQDNRRPSLFYGYTF.

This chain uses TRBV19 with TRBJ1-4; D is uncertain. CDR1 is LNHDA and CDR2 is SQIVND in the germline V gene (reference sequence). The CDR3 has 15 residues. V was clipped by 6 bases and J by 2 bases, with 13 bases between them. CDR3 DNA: TGTGCCAGTAGCCCCTCTAGCACGACTAATGAAAAACTGTTTTTT. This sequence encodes CASSPSSTTNEKLFF.

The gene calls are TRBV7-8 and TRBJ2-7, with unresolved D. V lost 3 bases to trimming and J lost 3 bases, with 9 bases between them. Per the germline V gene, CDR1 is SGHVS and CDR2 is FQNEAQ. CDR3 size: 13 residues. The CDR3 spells CASSFGEGYEQYV. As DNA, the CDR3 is TGTGCCAGCAGCTTTGGGGAAGGCTACGAGCAGTACGTC.

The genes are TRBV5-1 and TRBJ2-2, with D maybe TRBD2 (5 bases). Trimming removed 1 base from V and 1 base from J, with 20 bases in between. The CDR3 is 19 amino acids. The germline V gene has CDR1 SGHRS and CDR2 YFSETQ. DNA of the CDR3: TGCGCCAGCAGCTTGCAGCCCGGAGGTCTGGCCGAGAACACCGGGGAGCTGTTTTTT. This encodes CASSLQPGGLAENTGELFF.

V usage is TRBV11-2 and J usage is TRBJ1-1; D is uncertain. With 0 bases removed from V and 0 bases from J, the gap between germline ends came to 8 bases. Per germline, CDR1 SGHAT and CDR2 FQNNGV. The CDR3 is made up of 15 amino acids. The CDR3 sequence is CASSLDRGLNTEAFF. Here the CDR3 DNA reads TGTGCCAGCAGCTTAGATCGCGGACTGAACACTGAAGCTTTCTTT.

CDR3 in amino acids: CASSLLGLASTDTQYF. The CDR3 coding sequence is TGTGCCAGCTCACTGCTGGGACTAGCTAGCACAGATACGCAGTATTTT. The chain has TRBV18 and TRBJ2-3, with 9 bases that match TRBD2. Unmatched junction bases numbered 5, after V lost 4 bases and J lost 0 bases. Germline-derived CDR1 and CDR2 are KGHSH and LQKENI. The length of the CDR3 is 16 residues.

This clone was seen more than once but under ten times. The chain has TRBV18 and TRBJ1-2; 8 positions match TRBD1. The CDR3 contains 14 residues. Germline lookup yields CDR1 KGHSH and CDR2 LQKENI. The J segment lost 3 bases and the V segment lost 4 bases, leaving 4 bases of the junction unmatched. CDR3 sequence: CASSLSTGDYGYTF. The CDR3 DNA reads TGTGCCAGCTCACTCTCGACAGGGGACTATGGCTACACCTTC.

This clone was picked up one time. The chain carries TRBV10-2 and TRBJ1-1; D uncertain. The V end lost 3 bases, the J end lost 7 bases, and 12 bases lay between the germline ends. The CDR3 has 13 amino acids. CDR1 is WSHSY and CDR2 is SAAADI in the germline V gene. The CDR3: CASSDPATSEAFF. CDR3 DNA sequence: TGCGCCAGCAGTGATCCGGCGACCAGTGAAGCTTTCTTT.

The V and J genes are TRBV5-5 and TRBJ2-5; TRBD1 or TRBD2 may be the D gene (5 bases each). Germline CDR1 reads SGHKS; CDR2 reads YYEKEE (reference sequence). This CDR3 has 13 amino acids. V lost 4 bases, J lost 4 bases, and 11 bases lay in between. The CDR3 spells CASSGWDGETQYF. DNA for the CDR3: TGTGCCAGCAGCGGGTGGGACGGAGAGACCCAGTACTTC.

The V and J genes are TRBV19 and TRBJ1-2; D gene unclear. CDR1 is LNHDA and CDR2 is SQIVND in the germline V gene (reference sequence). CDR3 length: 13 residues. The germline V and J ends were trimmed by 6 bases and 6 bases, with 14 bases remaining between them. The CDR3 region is CASSANGLNGYTF. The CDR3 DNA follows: TGTGCCAGTAGCGCCAACGGGTTAAATGGCTACACCTTC.

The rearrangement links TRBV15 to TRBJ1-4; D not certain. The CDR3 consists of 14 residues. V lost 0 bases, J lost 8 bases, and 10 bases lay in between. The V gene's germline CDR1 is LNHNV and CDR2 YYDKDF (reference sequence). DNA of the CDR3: TGTGCCACCAGCAGAGACATGGGTCCCGAAAAACTGTTTTTT. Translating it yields CATSRDMGPEKLFF.

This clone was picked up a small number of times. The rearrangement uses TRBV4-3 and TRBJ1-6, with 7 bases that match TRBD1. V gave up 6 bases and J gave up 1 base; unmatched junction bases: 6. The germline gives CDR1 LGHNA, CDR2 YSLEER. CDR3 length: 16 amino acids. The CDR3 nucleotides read TGCGCCAGCAGAGAGGGGGCGTATTCCTATAATTCACCCCTCCACTTT. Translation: CASREGAYSYNSPLHF.

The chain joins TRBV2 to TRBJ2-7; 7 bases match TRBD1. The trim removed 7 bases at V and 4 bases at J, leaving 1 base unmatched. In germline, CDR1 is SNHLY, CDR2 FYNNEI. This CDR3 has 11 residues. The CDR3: CASMTGYEQYF. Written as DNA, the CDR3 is TGTGCCAGCATGACAGGGTACGAGCAGTACTTC.

The CDR3 sequence is CASSLTGQNNSPLHF. The CDR3 nucleotides are TGTGCCAGCAGCTTAACTGGGCAGAACAATTCACCCCTCCACTTT. The chain employs TRBV7-3 and TRBJ1-6; D is unresolved. Germline V lookup: CDR1 SGHTA, CDR2 FQGTGA. The V and J ends lost 0 bases and 7 bases respectively, with 10 bases between them. This CDR3 spans 15 amino acids.

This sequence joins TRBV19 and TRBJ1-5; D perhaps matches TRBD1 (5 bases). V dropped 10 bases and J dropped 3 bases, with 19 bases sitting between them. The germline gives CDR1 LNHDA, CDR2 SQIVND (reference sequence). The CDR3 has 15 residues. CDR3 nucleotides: TGTGCCACTAATAAGGGGATTCAGCTCAATCAGCCCCAGCATTTT. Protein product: CATNKGIQLNQPQHF.

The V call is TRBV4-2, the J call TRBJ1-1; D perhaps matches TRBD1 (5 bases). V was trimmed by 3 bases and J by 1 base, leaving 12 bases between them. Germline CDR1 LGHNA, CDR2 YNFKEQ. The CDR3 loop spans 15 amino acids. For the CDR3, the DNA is TGTGCCAGCAGCCACGGTTGGGGGGAGAACACTGAAGCTTTCTTT. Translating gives CASSHGWGENTEAFF.